This T cell receptor beta chain was observed in a study of Graves' ophthalmopathy and Graves' hyperthyroidism. Whole-study results and caveats: Prediction of ophthalmopathy progression reached around 70% sensitivity and around 76% specificity.

This clonotype was counted many times. The antigen is unknown. The germline CDR1 and CDR2 sequences are SGHAT and FQNNGV. Trimming left V 1 base short and J 3 bases short, with 6 bases between. The CDR3 length is 14 residues. Fresh peripheral blood (less than 11 ml) yielded the PBMCs. For repertoire sequencing, the TCR beta CDR3 regions were amplified from RNA transcripts. In the first round, RT-PCR was carried out with HTBI primers, and a multiplex PCR formed the second round. MiXCR was run by TCRdb on the multiplex PCR reads, yielding one entry per CDR3 protein. The sample consists of about 640,000 distinct CDR3 sequences, 35% to 45% of them appearing once.

The chain employs TRBV11-2 and TRBJ1-4; unclear D gene. This receptor was identified in an adult man with Graves' ophthalmopathy. Sample: peripheral blood. The DNA for the CDR3 is TGTGCCAGCAGCTTAGGGCTATCTAATGAAAAACTGTTTTTT. It encodes CASSLGLSNEKLFF.